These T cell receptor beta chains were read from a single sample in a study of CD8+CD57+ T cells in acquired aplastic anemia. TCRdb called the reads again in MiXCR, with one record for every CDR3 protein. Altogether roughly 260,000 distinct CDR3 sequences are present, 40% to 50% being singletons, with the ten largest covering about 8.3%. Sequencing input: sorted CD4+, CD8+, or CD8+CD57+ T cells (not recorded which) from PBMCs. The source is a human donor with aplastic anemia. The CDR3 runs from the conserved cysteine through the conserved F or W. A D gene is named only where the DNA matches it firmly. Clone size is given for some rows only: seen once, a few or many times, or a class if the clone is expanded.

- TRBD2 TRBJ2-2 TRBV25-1 CASSDTSGGTGELFF TGTGCCAGCAGCGACACTAGCGGGGGCACCGGGGAGCTGTTTTTT
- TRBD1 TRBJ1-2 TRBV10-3 CAIRSVRGPNYGYTF TGTGCCATTAGAAGCGTAAGGGGGCCGAACTATGGCTACACCTTC
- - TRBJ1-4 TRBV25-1 CASSFGQANEKLFF TGTGCCAGCAGTTTCGGTCAGGCAAATGAAAAACTGTTTTTT
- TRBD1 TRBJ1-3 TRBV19 CASSRDRGREVGNTIYF TGTGCCAGTAGCCGAGACAGGGGGCGCGAAGTTGGAAACACCATATATTTT
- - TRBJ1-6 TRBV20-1 CSASSVAETNSPLHF TGCAGTGCCAGCAGCGTAGCAGAAACGAATTCACCCCTCCACTTT
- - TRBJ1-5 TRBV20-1 CSARQGHSNQPQHF TGCAGTGCTAGACAGGGCCACTCTAATCAGCCCCAGCATTTT
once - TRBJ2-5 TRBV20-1 CSARARTGGAAETQYF TGCAGTGCTAGAGCCCGTACTGGCGGGGCTGCGGAGACCCAGTACTTC
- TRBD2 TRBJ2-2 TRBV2 CASTGRGTEAGLTGELFF TGTGCCAGCACCGGGAGGGGGACTGAAGCAGGGCTAACCGGGGAGCTGTTTTTT
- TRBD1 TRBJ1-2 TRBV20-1 CSARELLAGGDYGYTF TGCAGTGCTAGAGAGCTGTTAGCAGGGGGTGACTATGGCTACACCTTC
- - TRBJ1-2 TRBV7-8 CASSSPSGGGYTF TGTGCCAGCAGCTCCCCATCTGGCGGGGGCTACACCTTC
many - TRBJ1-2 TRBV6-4 CASSDSFILGHVYGYTF TGTGCCAGCAGTGACTCGTTTATTTTGGGACACGTCTATGGCTACACCTTC
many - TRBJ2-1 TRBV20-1 CSAREGEVDEQFF TGCAGTGCTAGAGAGGGAGAGGTCGATGAGCAGTTCTTC
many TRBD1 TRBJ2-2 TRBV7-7 CASSLAPGDRIDTGELFF TGTGCTAGCAGCTTAGCCCCGGGGGACAGGATCGACACCGGGGAGCTGTTTTTT